Listed below are T cell receptor beta chains from one sample, sequenced in a study of shared T cell receptors in the human thymus. The protocol was immunoSEQ multiplex PCR, while the TCRdb copy is restricted to in-frame clones and leaves out a portion. The sample contains about 400,000 clones, approximately 95% of which appear only once. Sequencing was performed on thymocytes. The receptors originated from a human donor. CDR3s include the opening cysteine and the closing phenylalanine or tryptophan. D genes are given only for firm matches. Where a row states a size, it is once, few, many or the class of an expanded clone; other rows omit it.

J gene,V gene,clone size,D gene,CDR3 protein,CDR3 DNA
TRBJ2-6,TRBV29-1,NA,NA,CSVEGTVLSGANVLTF,TGCAGCGTTGAAGGAACCGTACTCTCTGGGGCCAACGTCCTGACTTTC
TRBJ2-1,TRBV29-1,NA,TRBD2,CSVGGLAGRPYNEQFF,TGCAGCGTTGGAGGGCTAGCGGGACGACCATACAATGAGCAGTTCTTC
TRBJ1-2,TRBV28,NA,NA,CASRPPGGGYYGYTF,TGTGCCAGCAGACCTCCGGGGGGCGGGTACTATGGCTACACCTTC
TRBJ2-4,TRBV4-3,NA,TRBD2,CASSQPGLAGVAPKNIQYF,TGCGCCAGCAGCCAACCGGGACTAGCGGGAGTTGCCCCCAAAAACATTCAGTACTTC
TRBJ2-1,TRBV29-1,once,NA,CSTSRDGTDNEQFF,TGCAGCACCTCCCGGGACGGGACTGACAATGAGCAGTTCTTC
TRBJ2-1,TRBV27,NA,TRBD2,CASSPQAGAHNEQFF,TGTGCCAGCAGTCCCCAAGCGGGAGCCCACAATGAGCAGTTCTTC
TRBJ1-5,TRBV5-4,NA,TRBD1,CASSLMGQGPNQPQHF,TGTGCCAGCAGCCTAATGGGACAGGGCCCTAATCAGCCCCAGCATTTT
TRBJ2-7,TRBV9,NA,NA,CASSVAGGPPYEQYF,TGTGCCAGCAGCGTAGCTGGGGGGCCTCCCTACGAGCAGTACTTC
TRBJ1-5,TRBV11-1,NA,NA,CASSYNSNQPQHF,TGTGCCAGCAGCTATAATAGCAATCAGCCCCAGCATTTT
TRBJ2-5,TRBV5-1,few,TRBD2,CASSLPSRQGLAETQYF,TGCGCCAGCAGCTTGCCCTCCCGACAGGGACTAGCAGAGACCCAGTACTTC
TRBJ1-1,TRBV9,NA,TRBD1,CASSGEKGQANTEAFF,TGTGCCAGCAGCGGAGAAAAGGGACAGGCGAACACTGAAGCTTTCTTT
TRBJ2-1,TRBV4-3,NA,NA,CASSQGVPESREQFF,TGCGCCAGCAGCCAAGGCGTACCAGAAAGTCGTGAGCAGTTCTTC
TRBJ1-1,TRBV10-3,NA,NA,CAIKDWGTGTEAFF,TGTGCCATCAAGGACTGGGGGACGGGGACTGAAGCTTTCTTT
TRBJ2-7,TRBV7-9,NA,NA,CASSPQGGPSEQYF,TGTGCCAGCAGCCCCCAAGGGGGGCCTTCCGAGCAGTACTTC
TRBJ2-3,TRBV27,NA,NA,CASSSPAGDTQYF,TGTGCCAGCAGTTCCCCCGCGGGGGATACGCAGTATTTT